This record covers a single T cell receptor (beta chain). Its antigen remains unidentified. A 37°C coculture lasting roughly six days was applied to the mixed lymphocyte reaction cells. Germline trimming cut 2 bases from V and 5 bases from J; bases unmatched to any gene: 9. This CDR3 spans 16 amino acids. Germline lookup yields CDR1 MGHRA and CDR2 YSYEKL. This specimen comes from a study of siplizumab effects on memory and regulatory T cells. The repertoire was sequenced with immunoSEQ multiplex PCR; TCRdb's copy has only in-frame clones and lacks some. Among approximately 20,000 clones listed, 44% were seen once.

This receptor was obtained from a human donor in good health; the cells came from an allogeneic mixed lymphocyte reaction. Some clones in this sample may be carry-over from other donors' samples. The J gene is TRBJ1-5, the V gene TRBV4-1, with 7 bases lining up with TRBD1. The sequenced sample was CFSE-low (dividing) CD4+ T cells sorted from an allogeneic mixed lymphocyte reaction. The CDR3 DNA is TGCGCCAGCAGCCAACCCGTTAGGGGGCAGGATCAGCCCCAGCATTTT. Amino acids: CASSQPVRGQDQPQHF.